The source of this TCR beta chain is a study of OX40 agonist ivuxolimab in advanced cancers. Overall study: Prior therapy, whether anti-PD-1, anti-PD-L1 or anti-CTLA-4, was allowed, and less than 45% had some.

The data were produced by immunoSEQ multiplex PCR, yet TCRdb's version contains in-frame clones alone and is incomplete. The sample records approximately 62,000 clones, around 90% being singletons. V lost 5 bases, J lost 2 bases, and 6 bases lay in between. The CDR3 runs to 12 residues. The germline V gene encodes CDR1 MNHNS and CDR2 SASEGT. This chain connects TRBV6-1 to TRBJ1-2; D gene ambiguous. The clonotype comes from an adult with an advanced solid tumor such as melanoma, head and neck, liver or kidney cancer. This specimen was CD4+ or CD8+ T cells sorted from blood, taken in a trial of the OX40 agonist ivuxolimab. The CDR3 here is CASSSPNYGYTF. CDR3 DNA: TGTGCCAGCAGTTCTCCAAACTATGGCTACACCTTC.